The clone carrying this T cell receptor beta chain was counted a few times. The antigen is undetermined. In the original processing: Owing to the provision of junction-only sequences devoid of quality scores by immunoSEQ, filtering differed. Generated by immunoSEQ multiplex PCR, the TCRdb table keeps only in-frame clones and is missing some. V and J calls plus clone size are reproduced from that table; the DNA served to infer D and trimming. The table lists some 2 million clones, 95% of them singletons. The sample originates from a study of shared clonotypes between healthy human individuals. General study findings and limits: Memory subsets had estimated richness that was generally smaller than that of naive subsets. Naive CD4 clonotype sharing across a few donors was around 5%.

The clonotype comes from a man younger than 30 in good health. Sequenced sample: naive CD4+ T cells sorted from blood. Noted subset: CD45RA+ positively selected.

Here the CDR3 DNA reads TGTGCCTGGAACAGGGGGACTGGAAACACCATATATTTT. Translated, it gives CAWNRGTGNTIYF. J is TRBJ1-3 and V is TRBV30; the match to TRBD1 covers 8 bases. The CDR3 runs 13 residues. Looked up from germline, CDR1 is GTSNPN and CDR2 is SVGIG (reference sequence). The ends lost 4 bases at V and 2 bases at J; junction bases unmatched: 1.